This T cell receptor beta chain was profiled in a study of T cell changes during pregnancy in multiple sclerosis. The CDR3 consists of 14 residues. J was trimmed by 7 bases and V by 4 bases; bases with no gene match: 4. CDR1 is MNHNS, CDR2 SASEGT, per germline. Method: immunoSEQ multiplex PCR; TCRdb's copy keeps in-frame clones and lacks some. The sample consists of 74,000 or so clones, around 94% of them appearing once. The source is a female donor with multiple sclerosis, enrolled in a pregnancy study. The rearrangement joins TRBV6-1 to TRBJ1-6, with 7 bases aligning to TRBD1. Sequencing used CD4+ T cells from peripheral blood mononuclear cells, obtained before pregnancy. The CDR3 region has the DNA TGTGCCAGCAGTGGAGGGACAGACAATTCACCCCTCCACTTT. Amino acid sequence: CASSGGTDNSPLHF.